These T cell receptor beta chains were read from a single sample in a study of T cells in localized non-small cell lung cancer. This table comes from immunoSEQ multiplex PCR, and its TCRdb copy is limited to in-frame clones, with some not included. The sample holds around 1,000 clones, 20% to 25% seen once. The sequencing used normal lung tissue next to the tumor, collected before any cancer treatment. The receptors were sampled from a female donor over 55 with stage I lung adenocarcinoma. Each CDR3 is given with its conserved first and last residue. The D gene is left open where the match is weak. Clone size appears in some rows only: once, few, many, or a class for an expanded clone.

j_call v_call d_call clone_size cdr3_nt cdr3_aa
TRBJ2-5 TRBV18 TRBD1 NA TGTGCCAGCTCACCACCGACAGGGGGCGCATCGGGAGAGACCCAGTACTTC CASSPPTGGASGETQYF
TRBJ1-2 TRBV15 NA NA TGTGCCACCAGCAGAGGTCCGGATGTGTACAATGGCTACACCTTC CATSRGPDVYNGYTF
TRBJ2-5 TRBV25-1 TRBD1 large TGTGCCAGCAGTGAAAGGGGGCATCAAGAGACCCAGTACTTC CASSERGHQETQYF
TRBJ2-7 TRBV6-8 NA NA TGTGCCAGCAGTTTCGACAGAAGCTACGAGCAGTACTTC CASSFDRSYEQYF
TRBJ1-5 TRBV2 TRBD1 few TGTGCCAGCAGTGCTTGGGACAGATCGGCTCAGCCCCAGCATTTT CASSAWDRSAQPQHF
TRBJ1-2 TRBV19 NA NA TGTGCCAGTAGTATGGGAGCTAACTATGGCTACACCTTC CASSMGANYGYTF
TRBJ2-1 TRBV19 TRBD1 once TGTGCCAGTAGTATCCAGGTAGGGGGACAGGGGGCCTACAATGAGCAGTTCTTC CASSIQVGGQGAYNEQFF
TRBJ1-3 TRBV11-3 NA medium-sized TGTGCCAGCAGCTTAGATGGGAGCTCTGGAAACACCATATATTTT CASSLDGSSGNTIYF
TRBJ2-3 TRBV12-5 NA NA TGTGCTAGTGGATTGGGGGGGCAAAGCACAGATACGCAGTATTTT CASGLGGQSTDTQYF
TRBJ2-3 TRBV11-3 TRBD2 medium-sized TGTGCCAGCAGCTCAAGACTAGCGGGGGGGGTGAGCACAGATACGCAGTATTTT CASSSRLAGGVSTDTQYF
TRBJ2-7 TRBV10-2 NA NA TGCGCCAGCAGTGAGTCCGGGCCCCGTGGGTACGAGCAGTACTTC CASSESGPRGYEQYF
TRBJ1-2 TRBV5-1 NA few TGCGCCAGCACGAAGGGGGGTGAGGGTAACTATGGCTACACCTTC CASTKGGEGNYGYTF
TRBJ1-4 TRBV6-8 NA NA TGTGCCAGCAGAGTCGGGGGGTCGAATGAAAAACTGTTTTTT CASRVGGSNEKLFF
TRBJ2-2 TRBV6-8 TRBD2 NA TGTGCCAGCGGTTTAGCGGGGGGGATCGGGGAGCTGTTTTTT CASGLAGGIGELFF
TRBJ1-2 TRBV29-1 NA NA TGCAGCGTTGGTTCCCAGGGCTATGGCTACACCTTC CSVGSQGYGYTF
TRBJ1-1 TRBV12-5 NA few TGTGCTAGCCAAAACCGGGCGCCGGAGGCTGAAGCTTTCTTT CASQNRAPEAEAFF
TRBJ1-2 TRBV29-1 NA few TGCAGCGTTGATCCCACAGGACTCCTCTATGGCTACACCTTC CSVDPTGLLYGYTF
TRBJ1-4 TRBV30 NA NA TGTGCCTGGAGTGACGGCTCCGTGGGTGAAAAACTGTTTTTT CAWSDGSVGEKLFF
TRBJ1-5 TRBV6-8 TRBD1 few TGTGCCAGCAGTTACCGACAGGGTAGCAATCAGCCCCAGCATTTT CASSYRQGSNQPQHF
TRBJ2-7 TRBV6-8 NA few TGTGCCAGCAGGCCGGGAGTGAGGTCCCCCGCCGACGAGCAGTACTTC CASRPGVRSPADEQYF
TRBJ1-3 TRBV11-3 NA NA TGTGCCAGCAGCTTAGAAGGGTGGGGAAACACCATATATTTT CASSLEGWGNTIYF
TRBJ2-3 TRBV9 TRBD1 medium-sized TGTGCCAGCAGCGTAGAGGGACAGGGCTTGAGCACAGATACGCAGTATTTT CASSVEGQGLSTDTQYF
TRBJ1-1 TRBV30 NA NA TGTGCCTGCCGCAGGGAAGGGAGGGGCACTGAAGCTTTCTTT CACRREGRGTEAFF
TRBJ1-2 TRBV5-1 TRBD1 NA TGCGCCAGCAGCTTGGGGACAGGGGATATCTATGGCTACACCTTC CASSLGTGDIYGYTF
TRBJ2-3 TRBV4-1 NA NA TGCGCCAGCAGCCAAGATCTCCATCGGGGGGCCAGCACAGATACGCAGTATTTT CASSQDLHRGASTDTQYF
TRBJ2-7 TRBV28 TRBD1 NA TGTGCCAGCAGTTCGGGGACAGGGTCCGTCTCCTACGAGCAGTACTTC CASSSGTGSVSYEQYF
TRBJ2-2 TRBV5-1 NA NA TGCGCCAGCAGCTTGGACGGAGGGATCGGGGAGCTGTTTTTT CASSLDGGIGELFF
TRBJ2-1 TRBV6-8 NA few TGTGCCAGCAGTTACCCTCCACAGGGACCCTACAATGAGCAGTTCTTC CASSYPPQGPYNEQFF
TRBJ2-7 TRBV30 TRBD1 NA TGTGCCTGGAGTGTACGGGACAGGGGACCAGAGCAGTACTTC CAWSVRDRGPEQYF
TRBJ2-1 TRBV11-3 NA medium-sized TGTGCCAGCAGCTTATTCGCAGGGATCGAAAATGAGCAGTTCTTC CASSLFAGIENEQFF
TRBJ1-2 TRBV6-8 TRBD1 few TGTGCCAGCAGGACAGGGGGCTATGGCTACACCTTC CASRTGGYGYTF
TRBJ2-1 TRBV11-3 NA few TGTGCCAGCAGCCTTCGTTCAGGGAAACGGAATGAGCAGTTCTTC CASSLRSGKRNEQFF
TRBJ1-2 TRBV6-8 NA medium-sized TGTGCCAGCAGTTACTCTCCCGGGGTTTCTGGCTACACCTTC CASSYSPGVSGYTF
TRBJ2-5 TRBV25-1 TRBD2 NA TGTGCCAGCAGTGAGCCCCTCCCCCGGCAGGGAGGGGAGACCCAGTACTTC CASSEPLPRQGGETQYF
TRBJ2-2 TRBV6-8 NA NA TGTGCCATCAGGAAGACCGCCGGGGAGCTGTTTTTT CAIRKTAGELFF
TRBJ2-1 TRBV9 NA few TGTGCCAGCAGCGTAGGTTCAGGTGAGCAGTTCTTC CASSVGSGEQFF
TRBJ1-4 TRBV7-5 NA few TGTGCCAGCACCGAACGGGCAGGGGGCGAGGGGATCGAAAAACTGTTTTTT CASTERAGGEGIEKLFF
TRBJ2-5 TRBV6-8 NA NA TGTGCCAGCAGTTACCTGGAGGCAGGGTCGGGGGAGACCCAGTACTTC CASSYLEAGSGETQYF